This T cell receptor beta chain was sequenced during a study of blood T cell repertoires in COVID-19. CDR1 and CDR2 (germline): SQVTM, ANQGSEA. V lost 7 bases to trimming and J lost 0 bases; unmatched junction nucleotides: 6. CDR3 length equals 13 residues. Per the authors' pipeline: Cell counts per sample came from amplifying reference gene primers. Clones were sequenced by immunoSEQ multiplex PCR, and TCRdb holds only the in-frame ones, with some missing. From that table come the V and J calls and clone size; the DNA was used to work out D and trimming. Of roughly 330,000 clones listed, roughly 90% are singletons.

J is TRBJ2-7 and V is TRBV29-1; 7 nucleotides align to TRBD2. This receptor was taken from a man aged 18 to 35 who had recovered from COVID-19. The sequenced material came from peripheral blood. In DNA, the CDR3 is TGCAGCGCTCGAGCGGGGAACTCCTACGAGCAGTACTTC. Protein sequence: CSARAGNSYEQYF.